The 10 T cell receptor beta chains below were found in one sample sequenced in a study of blood T cell repertoires in COVID-19. The table came from immunoSEQ multiplex PCR; TCRdb's copy has only in-frame clones and leaves some out. The data contain roughly 250,000 clones, approximately 91% of them seen just once; the ten biggest clones take up 2% to 2.5%. Sequenced: PBMCs or T cells enriched from blood (not recorded which). Receptor source: a woman aged 40 to 50 with acute COVID-19.

The rearrangement uses TRBV30 and TRBJ2-1; the D gene is possibly TRBD2 (5 bases). Trimming took off 3 bases at V and 0 bases at J, with 9 bases between the two ends. Germline CDR1 and CDR2: GTSNPN and SVGIG (reference sequence). The length of the CDR3 is 14 residues. The DNA for the CDR3 is TGTGCCTGGAGCAAGGGAGACTCCTACAATGAGCAGTTCTTC. Its protein is CAWSKGDSYNEQFF.

The genes are TRBV2 and TRBJ2-7; the match to TRBD1 covers 11 bases. V shed 6 bases, J shed 1 base, and the junction held 5 bases outside the gene matches. CDR3 length equals 15 residues. The germline V gene has CDR1 SNHLY and CDR2 FYNNEI. Here the CDR3 reads CASRGDRGASYEQYF. Written as DNA, the CDR3 is TGTGCCAGCAGGGGGGACAGGGGGGCGTCCTACGAGCAGTACTTC.

A few counts support this clone. This chain links TRBV30 with TRBJ1-6; a possible D gene is TRBD1 (5 bases). The CDR3 consists of 13 residues. V gave up 0 bases and J gave up 10 bases, with 10 bases separating them. Looked up from germline, CDR1 is GTSNPN and CDR2 is SVGIG (reference sequence). CDR3: CAWSVPGRSPLHF. The CDR3 DNA reads TGTGCCTGGAGTGTCCCAGGGCGCTCACCCCTCCACTTT.

This chain joins TRBV18 and TRBJ2-3; 8 bases fit TRBD2. V was clipped by 4 bases and J by 1 base; unmatched bases: 4. This CDR3 contains 15 residues. Germline V gives CDR1 KGHSH, CDR2 LQKENI. CDR3 coding DNA: TGTGCCAGCTCACTCATTAGCGGGGGCACAGATACGCAGTATTTT. Its protein is CASSLISGGTDTQYF.

This clone turned up a few times. This sequence joins TRBV6-5 and TRBJ2-1; weak D call: TRBD1 (8 bases). Germline assignment: CDR1 MNHEY and CDR2 SVGAGI. The CDR3 has 15 residues. The ends were cut back, 7 bases at V and 7 bases at J, with 20 bases in the middle. This CDR3 is CASNLRQGRGNEQFF. The DNA for the CDR3 is TGTGCCAGCAACCTCAGACAGGGGCGGGGGAATGAGCAGTTCTTC.

This chain uses TRBV30 with TRBJ1-5; possible D gene TRBD1, 6 bases. This CDR3 is built from 13 residues. Germline values: CDR1 GTSNPN, CDR2 SVGIG (reference sequence). CDR3 protein: CAPLTGSNQPQHF. CDR3 bases: TGTGCTCCCCTGACAGGTAGCAATCAGCCCCAGCATTTT.

Here the CDR3 reads CASSSTGALYEQYF. The CDR3 bases are TGTGCCAGCAGTTCGACAGGGGCCCTTTACGAGCAGTACTTC. The rearrangement joins TRBV28 to TRBJ2-7, with TRBD1 matching 8 bases. The V gene's germline CDR1 is MDHEN and CDR2 SYDVKM. The J segment lost 4 bases and the V segment lost 4 bases, leaving 6 bases of the junction unmatched. This CDR3 region has 14 residues.

In this sample, this clone turned up once. The rearrangement links TRBV3-1 (or the pseudogene TRBV3-2) to TRBJ2-1, with D possibly TRBD2 on 5 matching bases. Trimming stripped 5 bases from V and 6 bases from J, with 8 bases between. CDR3 length: 12 amino acids. In germline, CDR1 is LGHDT, CDR2 YNNKEL (reference sequence). The CDR3 DNA is TGTGCCAGCAGCACACTAGGCAATGAGCAGTTCTTC. The encoded protein is CASSTLGNEQFF.

The chain uses TRBV28 and TRBJ2-7; D gene uncertain. Germline CDR1 is MDHEN and CDR2 is SYDVKM. There are 11 residues in the CDR3. Trimming left V 5 bases short and J 6 bases short, with 8 bases between. The CDR3 sequence: CASSVVSEQYF. The DNA for the CDR3 is TGTGCCAGCAGTGTGGTCAGCGAGCAGTACTTC. Looking up the rest from reference TRBV28 and TRBJ2-7 gives the full variable domain: DVKVTQSSRYLVKRTGEKVFLECVQDMDHENMFWYRQDPGLGLRLIYFSYDVKMKEKGDIPEGYSVSREKKERFSLILESASTNQTSMYLCASSVVSEQYFGPGTRLTVT.

The chain recombines TRBV28 with TRBJ2-7; 7 nucleotides match TRBD1. The trim removed 7 bases at V and 3 bases at J, leaving 9 bases unmatched. CDR1 and CDR2 from the germline V gene are MDHEN and SYDVKM. CDR3 length equals 14 residues. The CDR3 protein is CASKGASKFYEQYF. In DNA, the CDR3 is TGTGCCAGCAAGGGGGCTAGCAAATTCTACGAGCAGTACTTC.